This entry describes one T cell receptor beta chain. Its antigen is as yet unknown. The V gene's germline CDR1 is MNHEY and CDR2 SVGAGI. The CDR3 runs 14 residues. After removal of 6 bases from V and 3 bases from J, the junction contained 1 base not matched to a gene. The sample originates from a study of cytomegalovirus exposure and HLA in healthy donors. Study background: Of all 398 donors who were genotyped, roughly 81% belonged to the Caucasian-associated ancestry cluster.

The study, taken as a whole, reports: Several top significant clusters appeared, in a later analysis, to be linked to common viral pathogens. Later analysis associated a missense DCLRE1C variant with TCR beta V- and J-gene trimming. Previously analyzed data showed that most TCR beta V segments were productive at a frequency of about 87% or about 30%.

Vbeta (60) and Jbeta (13) primers were used in the PCR. TCRdb's table, derived via immunoSEQ multiplex PCR, lists solely in-frame clones and lacks some. The sample shows 130,000 to 150,000 clones, around 67% of them seen only once. This sequence joins TRBV6-5 and TRBJ2-6; 8 bases map to TRBD1. The material sequenced was PBMCs. This TCR derives from a man aged 18 to 29 in good health and CMV-seropositive. CDR3 in DNA: TGTGCCAGCAGGACAGGGGTTGGGGCCAACGTCCTGACTTTC. Encoded protein: CASRTGVGANVLTF.